The rows below give T cell receptor beta chains drawn from one sample of a study of T cell responses to AZD1222 COVID-19 vaccine. Using immunoSEQ multiplex PCR, the repertoire was profiled, and TCRdb retains in-frame clones only, with some absent. The sample carries about 120,000 clones, about nine tenths recorded once. The specimen comprised peripheral blood, sampled on day 0 of AZD1222 vaccination. All receptors come from an adult in good health. Both conserved end residues are part of each CDR3. A D gene is named only where the DNA matches it firmly. Clone size is stated in some rows and not others, as once, few, many or a class when expanded.

J gene: TRBJ2-1
V gene: TRBV4-1
clone size: NA
D gene: NA
CDR3 DNA: TGCGCCAGCAGCCCTCTCGTCGGTGGGAGCTCCTACAATGAGCAGTTCTTC
CDR3 protein: CASSPLVGGSSYNEQFF

J gene: TRBJ1-2
V gene: TRBV7-2
clone size: NA
D gene: NA
CDR3 DNA: TGTGCCAGCAGCGAGTACAGGGTCGTGGATGGCTACACCTTC
CDR3 protein: CASSEYRVVDGYTF

J gene: TRBJ1-1
V gene: TRBV13
clone size: NA
D gene: NA
CDR3 DNA: TGTGCCAGCAGCTTAGGGGTGGGCGCTGAAGCTTTCTTT
CDR3 protein: CASSLGVGAEAFF

J gene: TRBJ2-1
V gene: TRBV6-4
clone size: NA
D gene: TRBD2
CDR3 DNA: TGTGCCAGCAGTGCATCACTCAACGGGGGGGCCAATGAGCAGTTCTTC
CDR3 protein: CASSASLNGGANEQFF

J gene: TRBJ2-5
V gene: TRBV5-1
clone size: NA
D gene: TRBD2
CDR3 DNA: TGCGCCAGCAGCTTGGGGACTAGTGGGGAGACCCAGTACTTC
CDR3 protein: CASSLGTSGETQYF

J gene: TRBJ2-2
V gene: TRBV10-3
clone size: NA
D gene: TRBD2
CDR3 DNA: TGTGCCATTAGGGGACTAGGGATTACCGGGGAGCTGTTTTTT
CDR3 protein: CAIRGLGITGELFF

J gene: TRBJ1-2
V gene: TRBV7-9
clone size: once
D gene: TRBD1
CDR3 DNA: TGTGCCAGCAGCCTAGGACAGGGAGATGGCTACACCTTC
CDR3 protein: CASSLGQGDGYTF

J gene: TRBJ2-5
V gene: TRBV5-1
clone size: NA
D gene: TRBD2
CDR3 DNA: TGCGCCAGCAGCTTTAACCCTAGCGGGGGCGGTGAGACCCAGTACTTC
CDR3 protein: CASSFNPSGGGETQYF

J gene: TRBJ2-2
V gene: TRBV27
clone size: medium-sized
D gene: NA
CDR3 DNA: TGTGCCAGCAGTGCCGGGACACTAGTCGGGGAGCTGTTTTTT
CDR3 protein: CASSAGTLVGELFF

J gene: TRBJ1-4
V gene: TRBV5-5
clone size: once
D gene: NA
CDR3 DNA: TGTGCCAGCAGCTTTGGCAGGGGTAGTAATGAAAAACTGTTTTTT
CDR3 protein: CASSFGRGSNEKLFF

J gene: TRBJ1-4
V gene: TRBV6-5
clone size: NA
D gene: NA
CDR3 DNA: TGTGCCAGCAGTAGCCCCGGGCGCTCCAGTGAAAAACTGTTTTTT
CDR3 protein: CASSSPGRSSEKLFF

J gene: TRBJ2-7
V gene: TRBV5-1
clone size: NA
D gene: TRBD1
CDR3 DNA: TGCGCCAGCAGCTTCGGGACAGGAATTTACGAGCAGTACTTC
CDR3 protein: CASSFGTGIYEQYF

J gene: TRBJ2-7
V gene: TRBV25-1
clone size: NA
D gene: NA
CDR3 DNA: TGTGCCAGCACTTCGGTGGAAGATTGGCAGTACTTC
CDR3 protein: CASTSVEDWQYF

J gene: TRBJ1-1
V gene: TRBV10-3
clone size: once
D gene: TRBD1
CDR3 DNA: TGTGCCATCAGCACAGGGGACTCCACTGAAGCTTTCTTT
CDR3 protein: CAISTGDSTEAFF

J gene: TRBJ2-1
V gene: TRBV24-1
clone size: NA
D gene: NA
CDR3 DNA: TGTGCCACCAGTGAGACAGCCTACAATGAGCAGTTCTTC
CDR3 protein: CATSETAYNEQFF

J gene: TRBJ1-2
V gene: TRBV28
clone size: NA
D gene: NA
CDR3 DNA: TGTGCCAGCAGTTTACCCAACACCAGGGGTGGCTACACCTTC
CDR3 protein: CASSLPNTRGGYTF

J gene: TRBJ1-2
V gene: TRBV5-1
clone size: NA
D gene: TRBD1
CDR3 DNA: TGCGCCACCTCCCGACAGGGGATGGACGATGGCTACACCTTC
CDR3 protein: CATSRQGMDDGYTF

J gene: TRBJ2-1
V gene: TRBV7-3
clone size: NA
D gene: NA
CDR3 DNA: TGTGCCAGCAGCTCAAGCTCGGGAAGCTCCTACAATGAGCAGTTCTTC
CDR3 protein: CASSSSSGSSYNEQFF

J gene: TRBJ2-5
V gene: TRBV28
clone size: NA
D gene: NA
CDR3 DNA: TGTGCCAGCTGTTGGGCTTCCCAAGAGACCCAGTACTTC
CDR3 protein: CASCWASQETQYF

J gene: TRBJ1-6
V gene: TRBV10-2
clone size: NA
D gene: NA
CDR3 DNA: TGCGCCAGCAGTGAGTCGCCCCTCGACAGGCTAAGCTCCTATAATTCACCCCTCCACTTT
CDR3 protein: CASSESPLDRLSSYNSPLHF

J gene: TRBJ2-5
V gene: TRBV10-2
clone size: NA
D gene: TRBD1
CDR3 DNA: TGCGCCAGCAGTGAACCGAGGACAGGGGCGCATATTGCCCAGTACTTC
CDR3 protein: CASSEPRTGAHIAQYF

J gene: TRBJ1-2
V gene: TRBV5-1
clone size: NA
D gene: NA
CDR3 DNA: TGCGCCAGCAGCTTGGCCCTAGGGAGCTGGAGCTACACCTTC
CDR3 protein: CASSLALGSWSYTF

J gene: TRBJ2-2
V gene: TRBV7-9
clone size: NA
D gene: NA
CDR3 DNA: TGTGCCAGCAGCAGCACCGGGGAGCTGTTTTTT
CDR3 protein: CASSSTGELFF

J gene: TRBJ2-3
V gene: TRBV13
clone size: NA
D gene: TRBD1
CDR3 DNA: TGTGCCAGCAGCTTACGACGACAGGGGGCTACAGATACGCAGTATTTT
CDR3 protein: CASSLRRQGATDTQYF

J gene: TRBJ1-6
V gene: TRBV5-6
clone size: NA
D gene: TRBD1
CDR3 DNA: TGTGCCAGCAGCTCGGACAGGGTGGGTACCCCTGGAAATTCACCCCTCCACTTT
CDR3 protein: CASSSDRVGTPGNSPLHF

J gene: TRBJ1-1
V gene: TRBV5-4
clone size: NA
D gene: TRBD1
CDR3 DNA: TGTGCCAGCAGCCATACAGGGGGAGACACTGAAGCTTTCTTT
CDR3 protein: CASSHTGGDTEAFF

J gene: TRBJ1-1
V gene: TRBV2
clone size: NA
D gene: TRBD1
CDR3 DNA: TGTGCCAGCAGTGGGACAGGGGGAACCACTGAAGCTTTCTTT
CDR3 protein: CASSGTGGTTEAFF

J gene: TRBJ2-2
V gene: TRBV28
clone size: NA
D gene: NA
CDR3 DNA: TGTGCCAGCAAAGGGGGCGGGGACACCGGGGAGCTGTTTTTT
CDR3 protein: CASKGGGDTGELFF

J gene: TRBJ2-7
V gene: TRBV7-8
clone size: NA
D gene: NA
CDR3 DNA: TGTGCCAGCAGCTCGCCCCGAGTACCCCCCTACGAGCAGTACTTC
CDR3 protein: CASSSPRVPPYEQYF

J gene: TRBJ1-2
V gene: TRBV6-2/TRBV6-3
clone size: NA
D gene: NA
CDR3 DNA: TGTGCCAGCAGTCGGGATAGTTACTATGGCTACACCTTC
CDR3 protein: CASSRDSYYGYTF

J gene: TRBJ2-1
V gene: TRBV29-1
clone size: NA
D gene: NA
CDR3 DNA: TGCAGCGTTGGGTCAAGTCTGACCTACAATGAGCAGTTCTTC
CDR3 protein: CSVGSSLTYNEQFF

J gene: TRBJ1-2
V gene: TRBV7-3
clone size: NA
D gene: NA
CDR3 DNA: TGTGCCAGCAGCGCATCGACAGGAAACTATGGCTACACCTTC
CDR3 protein: CASSASTGNYGYTF

J gene: TRBJ2-5
V gene: TRBV19
clone size: NA
D gene: NA
CDR3 DNA: TGTGCCAGTAGTATCGGCTTCGGGGGTGAGGGGACCCAGTACTTC
CDR3 protein: CASSIGFGGEGTQYF

J gene: TRBJ2-7
V gene: TRBV15
clone size: NA
D gene: TRBD1
CDR3 DNA: TGTGCCACCAGCAGAGACGGGACAGGTACTTCCTACGAGCAGTACTTC
CDR3 protein: CATSRDGTGTSYEQYF

J gene: TRBJ1-4
V gene: TRBV19
clone size: NA
D gene: TRBD1
CDR3 DNA: TGTGCCAGTAGAAAAACAGGGGGCCCAACTAATGAAAAACTGTTTTTT
CDR3 protein: CASRKTGGPTNEKLFF

J gene: TRBJ2-5
V gene: TRBV25-1
clone size: NA
D gene: TRBD2
CDR3 DNA: TGTGCCAGCAGTGAAGGGGCAACTCGCGGGGGGGCGGAGACCCAGTACTTC
CDR3 protein: CASSEGATRGGAETQYF

J gene: TRBJ1-2
V gene: TRBV7-2
clone size: NA
D gene: TRBD1
CDR3 DNA: TGTGCCAGCAGCTTGTCACAGGGGGCTCAGGGCTACACCTTC
CDR3 protein: CASSLSQGAQGYTF

J gene: TRBJ2-2
V gene: TRBV4-2
clone size: NA
D gene: TRBD1
CDR3 DNA: TGTGCCAGCAGCACCCCATCAGGGGGCATCACCGGGGAGCTGTTTTTT
CDR3 protein: CASSTPSGGITGELFF

J gene: TRBJ2-1
V gene: TRBV5-4
clone size: NA
D gene: NA
CDR3 DNA: TGTGCCAGCAGCTTGGGCCAGCCCAATGAGCAGTTCTTC
CDR3 protein: CASSLGQPNEQFF

J gene: TRBJ1-1
V gene: TRBV19
clone size: NA
D gene: NA
CDR3 DNA: TGTGCCAGTAGTATCGGGGACTTCACTGAAGCTTTCTTT
CDR3 protein: CASSIGDFTEAFF

J gene: TRBJ1-2
V gene: TRBV6-5
clone size: NA
D gene: NA
CDR3 DNA: TGTGCCAGCAGTTACCAGGGTACGAAGTATGGCTACACCTTC
CDR3 protein: CASSYQGTKYGYTF

J gene: TRBJ2-3
V gene: TRBV7-3
clone size: NA
D gene: NA
CDR3 DNA: TGTGCCAGCAGCTTAGGGGTTGGAGGGCAGTACACAGCAGATACGCAGTATTTT
CDR3 protein: CASSLGVGGQYTADTQYF

J gene: TRBJ1-1
V gene: TRBV20-1
clone size: NA
D gene: NA
CDR3 DNA: TGCAGTGCTAGCACGGGGACTGAAGCTTTCTTT
CDR3 protein: CSASTGTEAFF

J gene: TRBJ1-1
V gene: TRBV6-6
clone size: NA
D gene: NA
CDR3 DNA: TGTGCCAGCAGATCCCTCCTGGACACTGAAGCTTTCTTT
CDR3 protein: CASRSLLDTEAFF

J gene: TRBJ2-5
V gene: TRBV18
clone size: NA
D gene: NA
CDR3 DNA: TGTGCCAGCTCACCGTCTGGCGGAACCGAGACCCAGTACTTC
CDR3 protein: CASSPSGGTETQYF

J gene: TRBJ2-1
V gene: TRBV12-3/TRBV12-4
clone size: NA
D gene: NA
CDR3 DNA: TGTGCCAGCAGTTCAGACCGTACCCGGATCTTC
CDR3 protein: CASSSDRTRIF

J gene: TRBJ1-2
V gene: TRBV10-3
clone size: NA
D gene: NA
CDR3 DNA: TGTGCCATCAGTGAATCGGGGGACTATGGCTACACCTTC
CDR3 protein: CAISESGDYGYTF

J gene: TRBJ1-2
V gene: TRBV3-1/TRBV3-2
clone size: NA
D gene: TRBD1
CDR3 DNA: TGTGCCAGCAGCCAATATCCGGGACAGGAAAAGGTGGGCTACACCTTC
CDR3 protein: CASSQYPGQEKVGYTF

J gene: TRBJ1-3
V gene: TRBV4-3
clone size: NA
D gene: NA
CDR3 DNA: TGCGCCAGCAGCCAAAACAGGGTCCCCGGTGGAAACACCATATATTTT
CDR3 protein: CASSQNRVPGGNTIYF

J gene: TRBJ1-2
V gene: TRBV5-6
clone size: NA
D gene: NA
CDR3 DNA: TGTGCCAGCAGCTTGGGGGCAGCGGTCTATGGCTACACCTTC
CDR3 protein: CASSLGAAVYGYTF

J gene: TRBJ2-3
V gene: TRBV15
clone size: NA
D gene: TRBD2
CDR3 DNA: TGTGCCACCTGCGCAACTAGCGGGGGGGGGTCAGATACGCAGTATTTT
CDR3 protein: CATCATSGGGSDTQYF

J gene: TRBJ2-7
V gene: TRBV6-5
clone size: NA
D gene: NA
CDR3 DNA: TGTGCCAGCAGTACCCTGAACTACGAGCAGTACTTC
CDR3 protein: CASSTLNYEQYF

J gene: TRBJ2-1
V gene: TRBV6-6
clone size: NA
D gene: TRBD1
CDR3 DNA: TGTGCCAGCAGACAGGGGGCGGGTAATGAGCAGTTCTTC
CDR3 protein: CASRQGAGNEQFF